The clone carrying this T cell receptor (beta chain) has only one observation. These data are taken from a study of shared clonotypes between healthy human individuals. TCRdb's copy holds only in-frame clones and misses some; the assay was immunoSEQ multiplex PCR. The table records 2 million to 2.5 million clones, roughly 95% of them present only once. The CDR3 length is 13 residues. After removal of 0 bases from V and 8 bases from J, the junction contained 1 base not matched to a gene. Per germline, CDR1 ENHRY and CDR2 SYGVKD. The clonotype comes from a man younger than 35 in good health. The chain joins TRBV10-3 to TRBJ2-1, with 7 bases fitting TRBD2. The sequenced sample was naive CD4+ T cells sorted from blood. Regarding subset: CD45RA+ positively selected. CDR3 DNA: TGTGCCATCAGTGAGTCGGGGGGGGATGAGCAGTTCTTC. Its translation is CAISESGGDEQFF.